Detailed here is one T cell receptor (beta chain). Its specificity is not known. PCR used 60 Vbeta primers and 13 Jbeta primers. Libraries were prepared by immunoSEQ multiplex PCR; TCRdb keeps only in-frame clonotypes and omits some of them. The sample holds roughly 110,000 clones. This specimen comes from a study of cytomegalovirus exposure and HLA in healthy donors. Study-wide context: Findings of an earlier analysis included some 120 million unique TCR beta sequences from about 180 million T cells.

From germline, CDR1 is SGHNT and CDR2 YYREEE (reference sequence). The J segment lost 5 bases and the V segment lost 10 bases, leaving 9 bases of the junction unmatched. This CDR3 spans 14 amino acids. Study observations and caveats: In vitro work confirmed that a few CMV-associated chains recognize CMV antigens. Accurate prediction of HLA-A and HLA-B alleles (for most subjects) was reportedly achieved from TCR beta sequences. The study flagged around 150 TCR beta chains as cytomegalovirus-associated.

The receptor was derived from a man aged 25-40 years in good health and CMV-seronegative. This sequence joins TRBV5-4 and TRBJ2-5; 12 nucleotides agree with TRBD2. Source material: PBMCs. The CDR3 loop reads CAAMTSGGAETQYF. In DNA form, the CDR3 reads TGTGCCGCCATGACTAGCGGGGGTGCGGAGACCCAGTACTTC.